This TCR beta chain was sequenced during a study of cytomegalovirus exposure and HLA in healthy donors. Study-level findings and limits: Most subjects' HLA-A and HLA-B alleles were reportedly predicted from TCR beta sequences.

The ends were cut back, 5 bases at V and 4 bases at J, with 20 bases in the middle. This CDR3 contains 16 residues. CDR1 is SGHTA and CDR2 is FQGNSA in the germline V gene. With 60 Vbeta and 13 Jbeta primers, the PCR was carried out. Here immunoSEQ multiplex PCR was the method, and the copy in TCRdb shows in-frame clones only, minus some. The sample carries 95,000 to 110,000 clones, 10% recorded once. This clone was seen a handful of times. The antigen remains unidentified. This rearrangement joins TRBV7-2 to TRBJ2-5, with a possible D match to TRBD2 (5 bases). Specimen: PBMCs. This sequence originates from a middle-aged man in good health and CMV-seropositive. CDR3 sequence: CASSPGGPLEGETQYF. As DNA, the CDR3 is TGTGCCAGCAGCCCTGGCGGTCCTCTAGAGGGAGAGACCCAGTACTTC.